Reported below is one TCR beta chain. Source study methods: How many nucleated cells were present was estimated from reference gene primer amplification. Sequencing was performed with immunoSEQ multiplex PCR; in TCRdb, only in-frame clones are kept and a portion is missing. That table is the source of V, J and clone size, and D and trimming were worked out from the DNA. The profile shows a few hundred thousand clones, roughly nine tenths of them singletons. From germline, CDR1 is SGDLS and CDR2 YYNGEE. The CDR3 runs 15 residues. J gave up 5 bases and V 0 bases, and 4 bases lay outside the gene matches. The data belong to a study of blood T cell repertoires in COVID-19.

The sequencing input was PBMCs or T cells enriched from blood (not recorded which). J is TRBJ1-1 and V is TRBV9, with 10 bases lining up with TRBD1. The receptor comes from a woman between 55 and 75 years old who had recovered from COVID-19. CDR3 region: CASSVGTGGGTEAFF. For the CDR3, the DNA is TGTGCCAGCAGCGTAGGGACAGGGGGAGGTACTGAAGCTTTCTTT.